What follows describes a single T cell receptor beta chain. Its antigen is not known. Following extraction, RNA underwent reverse transcription to cDNA, which served as the sequencing template. TCRdb keeps only in-frame clones here, not all; method: immunoSEQ multiplex PCR. The sample lists around 29,000 clones, about 74% occurring once. Per the germline V gene, CDR1 is MNHEY and CDR2 is SMNVEV (reference sequence). V lost 5 bases and J lost 4, with 19 bases in between. CDR3 length equals 16 residues. This sample stems from a study of CD8+ T cells in alopecia areata. Whole-study findings and limits: Scalp sample sequencing also detects resident alphabeta T cells of normal skin.

The sample taken for sequencing was NKG2D-low CD8+ T cells sorted from blood. This sequence originates from a human donor with alopecia areata. The V gene is TRBV27, the J gene TRBJ2-3; D call uncertain. CDR3 DNA sequence: TGTGCCAGCAGTCTTCGGCACGCTAATGGGGCAGATACGCAGTATTTT. It specifies CASSLRHANGADTQYF.